Shown below are 23 T cell receptor beta chains from a single sample sequenced in a study of Ad26.COV2.S vaccination and SARS-CoV-2 variants. The data were produced by immunoSEQ multiplex PCR, yet TCRdb's version contains in-frame clones alone and is incomplete. The sample includes about 680,000 clones, roughly 90% of them seen just once. Treatment meaning: 15 to 20 received Ad26.COV2.S at low or high dose, single or two shots; several received placebo; per-sample allocation not given. Day 63 following the first vaccine or placebo injection was when the samples were taken. The source material was peripheral blood, sampled in a trial of Ad26.COV2.S vaccine versus placebo. Source of these receptors: a person between 18 and 60 years old who received the Ad26.COV2.S COVID-19 vaccine or a placebo.

The chain joins TRBV5-1 to TRBJ2-7, with 9 positions matching TRBD2. Unmatched junction bases numbered 6, after V lost 2 bases and J lost 3 bases. Per germline, CDR1 SGHRS and CDR2 YFSETQ. This CDR3 comprises 15 residues. The CDR3 loop is CASSFSSGILYEQYF. CDR3 in DNA: TGCGCCAGCAGCTTCTCTAGCGGGATTCTCTACGAGCAGTACTTC.

This clone was found a few times. The chain combines TRBV27 with TRBJ2-2, with TRBD2 matching over 8 bases. The germline gives CDR1 MNHEY, CDR2 SMNVEV (reference sequence). Losses at the gene ends were 7 bases for V and 0 bases for J; bases not matched to a gene: 10. There are 17 residues in the CDR3. The DNA of the CDR3 is TGTGCCAGCACCAAACTACTAGCGGCCGCGAACACCGGGGAGCTGTTTTTT. Translation: CASTKLLAAANTGELFF.

The rearrangement links TRBV5-5 to TRBJ2-7, with 12 bases identical to TRBD2. The CDR3 extends over 15 amino acids. V lost 7 bases to trimming and J lost 4 bases; unmatched junction nucleotides: 9. Germline V gene sequence: CDR1 SGHKS, CDR2 YYEKEE (reference sequence). For the CDR3, the DNA is TGTGCCAGCTCCTGGACTAGCGGGGACCCTTACGAGCAGTACTTC. This translates into CASSWTSGDPYEQYF.

This chain joins TRBV13 and TRBJ2-7; 9 nucleotides line up with TRBD1. CDR1 and CDR2 (germline): PRHDT, FYEKMQ (reference sequence). This CDR3 is built from 13 residues. J gave up 9 bases and V 4 bases, and 7 bases lay outside the gene matches. The CDR3 is CASSSRDREVQYF. The CDR3 DNA reads as TGTGCCAGCAGCTCTCGGGACAGGGAGGTGCAGTACTTC.

V is TRBV27 and J is TRBJ2-4; D perhaps matches TRBD1 (5 bases). V was shortened by 5 bases and J by 9 bases, with 11 bases between the two germline ends. Germline V lookup: CDR1 MNHEY, CDR2 SMNVEV (reference sequence). The CDR3 has 12 residues. In DNA, the CDR3 is TGTGCCAGCAGTCCAAGGGGTGGCATTCAGTACTTC. Translated: CASSPRGGIQYF.

The chain links TRBV11-2 to TRBJ2-2; D gene unclear. This CDR3 comprises 14 residues. Germline V CDR1 and CDR2: SGHAT, FQNNGV. The ends were cut back, 4 bases at V and 0 bases at J, with 6 bases in the middle. The CDR3 sequence: CASSYEPNTGELFF. CDR3 nucleotide sequence: TGTGCCAGCAGCTATGAACCGAACACCGGGGAGCTGTTTTTT.

Details on this clone: Germline is not matched at one junction end, which may reflect a read error. This rearrangement joins TRBV19 to TRBJ2-6; D gene ambiguous. The CDR3 extends over 15 amino acids. The germline CDR1 and CDR2 sequences are LNHDA and SQIVND (reference sequence). The CDR3 here is CASSVDLTGANVLTF. In DNA, the CDR3 is TGTGCCAGTAGTGTAGACCTTACTGGGGCCAACGTCCTGACTTTC.

The rearrangement links TRBV2 to TRBJ1-2, with D uncertain. The germline CDR1 and CDR2 sequences are SNHLY and FYNNEI. The CDR3 runs 12 residues. V lost 4 bases, J lost 7 bases, and 10 bases lay in between. The CDR3 region has the DNA TGTGCCAGCAGTGCGGGGTTTGGTGGCTACACCTTC. This sequence encodes CASSAGFGGYTF.

The chain combines TRBV6-5 with TRBJ2-5; 8 bases line up with TRBD2. J was trimmed by 5 bases and V by 5 bases; bases with no gene match: 1. CDR1 is MNHEY, CDR2 SVGAGI, per germline. This CDR3 is 12 amino acids long. The CDR3 loop is CASSSGSETQYF. The CDR3 nucleotides are TGTGCCAGCAGTAGCGGGAGTGAGACCCAGTACTTC.

CDR3 bases: TGTGCCAGCGCCAGATGGGGGGGGAACACTGAAGCTTTCTTT. It codes for CASARWGGNTEAFF. The chain combines TRBV4-2 with TRBJ1-1, with a weak D call TRBD1 (5 bases). Germline V gene sequence: CDR1 LGHNA, CDR2 YNFKEQ. The CDR3 totals 14 residues. Trimming cost V 8 bases and J 1 base, with 14 bases left between them.

The rearrangement joins TRBV10-1 to TRBJ1-2; no reliable D call. The length of the CDR3 is 14 residues. The V end was cut by 0 bases, the J end by 8 bases, with 13 bases between. Germline V gives CDR1 WNHNN, CDR2 SYGVQD (reference sequence). The CDR3 spells CASSESTALGGYTF. The CDR3 DNA is TGCGCCAGCAGTGAGTCGACCGCCCTCGGAGGCTACACCTTC.

V and J are TRBV5-4 and TRBJ2-1; 11 nucleotides line up with TRBD2. In germline, CDR1 is SGHNT, CDR2 YYREEE (reference sequence). The CDR3 has 15 residues. After removal of 2 bases from V and 8 bases from J, the junction contained 6 bases not matched to a gene. The CDR3 loop is CASSLDLAGGYEQFF. DNA of the CDR3: TGTGCCAGCAGCTTAGACCTAGCGGGGGGATATGAGCAGTTCTTC.

This clone was counted between two and nine times. The chain uses TRBV19 and TRBJ1-5; D is possibly TRBD1 (6 bases). The germline V gene encodes CDR1 LNHDA and CDR2 SQIVND (reference sequence). The V gene lost 5 bases and the J gene lost 2 bases, with 13 bases spanning the gap. The CDR3 extends over 15 amino acids. CDR3 residues: CASSFDRSGNQPQHF. As DNA, the CDR3 is TGTGCCAGTAGTTTCGACAGGTCGGGCAATCAGCCCCAGCATTTT.

The chain has TRBV7-2 and TRBJ2-2; TRBD2 agrees at 8 bases. There are 16 residues in the CDR3. V gave up 4 bases and J gave up 4 bases; unmatched junction bases: 8. The germline V gene encodes CDR1 SGHTA and CDR2 FQGNSA. The chain's CDR3 is CASSYTGGLVTGELFF. CDR3 nucleotide sequence: TGTGCCAGCAGCTACACGGGGGGGTTAGTCACCGGGGAGCTGTTTTTT.

The rearrangement uses TRBV29-1 and TRBJ1-5; the match to TRBD1 covers 9 bases. This CDR3 contains 14 residues. Trimming removed 5 bases from V and 4 bases from J; junction bases left unmatched: 6. The germline CDR1 and CDR2 sequences are SQVTM and ANQGSEA. The DNA of the CDR3 is TGCAGCGTTTCGACAGGGGGAGGGAATCAGCCCCAGCATTTT. The encoded protein is CSVSTGGGNQPQHF. The full variable domain, with the rest looked up from reference TRBV29-1 and TRBJ1-5, is SAVISQKPSRDICQRGTSLTIQCQVDSQVTMMFWYRQQPGQSLTLIATANQGSEATYESGFVIDKFPISRPNLTFSTLTVSNMSPEDSSIYLCSVSTGGGNQPQHFGDGTRLSIL.

The chain links TRBV2 to TRBJ1-2; 9 positions match TRBD1. V shed 6 bases, J shed 2 bases, and the junction held 4 bases outside the gene matches. Germline CDR1 is SNHLY and CDR2 is FYNNEI. The CDR3 has 14 residues. The CDR3 region is CASRAGTGNYGYTF. The DNA of the CDR3 is TGTGCCAGCAGAGCCGGGACAGGGAACTATGGCTACACCTTC.

The chain links TRBV5-6 to TRBJ1-5; a weak D match, TRBD1 (6 bases). The V end was cut by 4 bases, the J end by 3 bases, with 11 bases between. Per the germline V gene, CDR1 is SGHDT and CDR2 is YYEEEE. The CDR3 totals 14 residues. The CDR3 region is CASSKGTPNQPQHF. CDR3 in DNA: TGTGCCAGCAGCAAGGGGACACCCAATCAGCCCCAGCATTTT.

The chain combines TRBV3-1 (or the pseudogene TRBV3-2) with TRBJ2-1; 12 nucleotides align to TRBD2. Germline CDR1 is LGHDT and CDR2 is YNNKEL (reference sequence). This CDR3 region has 17 residues. Germline trimming cut 5 bases from V and 0 bases from J; bases unmatched to any gene: 5. The CDR3, as DNA: TGTGCCAGCAGCTATGGACTAGCGGGGAGCTCCTACAATGAGCAGTTCTTC. Encoded protein: CASSYGLAGSSYNEQFF.

V gene TRBV6-6 combines with J gene TRBJ1-5, with a possible D match to TRBD1 (6 bases). The CDR3 has 14 residues. V shed 0 bases and J shed 5 bases, with 8 bases lying between them. From germline, CDR1 is MNHNY and CDR2 SVGAGI (reference sequence). CDR3 nucleotide sequence: TGTGCCAGCAGTTACTCGGACAGCTATCAGCCCCAGCATTTT. The encoded protein is CASSYSDSYQPQHF.

This chain uses TRBV6-5 with TRBJ2-3; the D is unclear. The length of the CDR3 is 15 residues. Trimming took off 7 bases at V and 2 bases at J, with 16 bases between the two ends. CDR1 and CDR2 from the germline V gene are MNHEY and SVGAGI. Here the CDR3 DNA reads TGTGCCAGCAATTCCGGTTTGTTCCCCACAGATACGCAGTATTTT. It specifies CASNSGLFPTDTQYF.

The CDR3 DNA reads as TGTGCCAGCAGTTTCAACGGGGAGCAGTACTTC. Encoded protein: CASSFNGEQYF. The chain couples TRBV27 to TRBJ2-7; D remains ambiguous. CDR1 and CDR2 (germline): MNHEY, SMNVEV (reference sequence). The CDR3 totals 11 residues. V was trimmed by 3 bases and J by 7 bases, leaving 7 bases between them.

The chain employs TRBV30 and TRBJ1-3; possible D gene TRBD1, 5 bases. The V and J ends lost 4 bases and 1 base respectively, with 14 bases between them. CDR3 length equals 15 residues. CDR1 is GTSNPN and CDR2 is SVGIG in the germline V gene (reference sequence). The CDR3 DNA follows: TGTGCCTGGATCCCACGGGGGGGTTCTGGAAACACCATATATTTT. Its translation is CAWIPRGGSGNTIYF.

The rearrangement joins TRBV7-2 to TRBJ2-1; D call uncertain. The length of the CDR3 is 13 residues. Trimming shortened V by 2 bases and J by 5 bases, and 7 bases separated the two germline ends. CDR1 is SGHTA and CDR2 is FQGNSA in the germline V gene. CDR3 residues: CASSLSFDNEQFF. The CDR3 DNA follows: TGTGCCAGCAGCTTATCTTTCGACAATGAGCAGTTCTTC.